This T cell receptor (beta chain) comes out of a study of T cells after yellow fever vaccination. From the 5' RACE reads, TCRdb called clonotypes with MiXCR, one entry per CDR3 protein. The sample gives around 530,000 distinct CDR3 sequences, 17% of which show up once; 15% to 20% is in the top ten. This clonotype was seen a few times. Trimming took off 3 bases at V and 0 bases at J, with 6 bases between the two ends. Germline V CDR1 and CDR2: KGHSH, LQKENI. The CDR3 has 13 residues. Sequenced here: PBMCs, sampled less than 6 days after the first yellow fever vaccination. The gene calls are TRBV18 and TRBJ2-7; D call uncertain. The clonotype comes from a man aged 18 to 35 who received the YFV17D yellow fever vaccine. The CDR3 sequence: CASSPYDSYEQYF. The CDR3 nucleotides read TGTGCCAGCTCACCGTACGACTCCTACGAGCAGTACTTC.